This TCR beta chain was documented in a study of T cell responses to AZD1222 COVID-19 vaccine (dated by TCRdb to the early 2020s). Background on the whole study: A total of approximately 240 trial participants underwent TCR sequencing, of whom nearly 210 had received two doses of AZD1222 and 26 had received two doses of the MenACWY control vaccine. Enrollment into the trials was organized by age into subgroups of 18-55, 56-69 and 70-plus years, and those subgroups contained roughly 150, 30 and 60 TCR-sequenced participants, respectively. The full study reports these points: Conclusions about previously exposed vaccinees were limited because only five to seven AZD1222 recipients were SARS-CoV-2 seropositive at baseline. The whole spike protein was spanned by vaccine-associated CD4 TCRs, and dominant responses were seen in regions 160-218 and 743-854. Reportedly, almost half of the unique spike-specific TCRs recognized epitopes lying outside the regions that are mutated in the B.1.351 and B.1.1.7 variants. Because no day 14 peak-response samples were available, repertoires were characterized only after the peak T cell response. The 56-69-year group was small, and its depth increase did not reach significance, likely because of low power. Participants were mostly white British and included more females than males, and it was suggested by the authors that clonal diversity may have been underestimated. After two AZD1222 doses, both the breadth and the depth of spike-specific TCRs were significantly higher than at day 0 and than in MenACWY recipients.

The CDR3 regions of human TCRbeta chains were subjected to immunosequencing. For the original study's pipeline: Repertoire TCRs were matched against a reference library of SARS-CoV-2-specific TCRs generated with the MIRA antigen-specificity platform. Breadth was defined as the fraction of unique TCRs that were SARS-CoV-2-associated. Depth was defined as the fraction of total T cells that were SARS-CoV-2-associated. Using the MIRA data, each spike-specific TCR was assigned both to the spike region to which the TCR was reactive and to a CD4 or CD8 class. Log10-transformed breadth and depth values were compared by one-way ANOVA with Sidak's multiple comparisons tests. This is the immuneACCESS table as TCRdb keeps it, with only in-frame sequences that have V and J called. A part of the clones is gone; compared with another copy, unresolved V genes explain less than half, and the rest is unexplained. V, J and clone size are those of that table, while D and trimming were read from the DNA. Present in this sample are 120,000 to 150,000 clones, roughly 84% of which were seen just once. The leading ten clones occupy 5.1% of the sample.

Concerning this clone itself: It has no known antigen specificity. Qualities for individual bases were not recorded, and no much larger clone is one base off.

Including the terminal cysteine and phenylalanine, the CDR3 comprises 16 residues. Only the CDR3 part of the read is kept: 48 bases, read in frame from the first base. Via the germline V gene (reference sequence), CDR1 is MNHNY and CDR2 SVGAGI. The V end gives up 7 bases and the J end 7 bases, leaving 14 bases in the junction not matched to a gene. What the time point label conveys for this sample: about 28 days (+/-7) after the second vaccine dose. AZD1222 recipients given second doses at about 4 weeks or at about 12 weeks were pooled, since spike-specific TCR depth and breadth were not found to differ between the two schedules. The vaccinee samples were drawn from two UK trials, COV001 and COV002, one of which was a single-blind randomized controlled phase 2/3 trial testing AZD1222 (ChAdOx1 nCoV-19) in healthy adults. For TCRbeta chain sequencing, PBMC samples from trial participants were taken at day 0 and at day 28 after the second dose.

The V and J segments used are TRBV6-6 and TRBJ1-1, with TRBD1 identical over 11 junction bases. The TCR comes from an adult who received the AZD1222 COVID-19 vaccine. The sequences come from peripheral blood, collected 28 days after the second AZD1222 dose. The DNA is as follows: TGTGCCAGCACCCTTGCCGGGACAGGGGGAAAAGTTGAAGCTTTCTTT. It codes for CASTLAGTGGKVEAFF.